The rows below give T cell receptor beta chains drawn from one sample of a study of T-cell memory formation after mild COVID-19. TCRdb re-derived calls from the 5' RACE reads in MiXCR, one entry per CDR3 protein. The repertoire holds about 390,000 distinct CDR3 sequences, with roughly 20% as singletons. Sequenced input: PBMCs or a T cell subset sorted from them (not recorded which). These receptors were collected from an adult woman who had mild COVID-19 (a few samples of this study predate the infection). Cell type and time point are not known. Each CDR3 is given without its conserved first and last residue. D genes are given only for firm matches. Expanded clones get a size class; other rows say once, few or many, or leave the size out.

cdr3_aa d_call v_call cdr3_length clone_size
ASSLGGDEKLF - TRBV5-1 11 few
ASSMTSGGYNEQF TRBD2 TRBV19 13 -
ASSRLGQTMNTEAF - TRBV5-4 14 few
AISPGQGVNYGYT TRBD1 TRBV10-3 13 few
ASSRGQGPPNEQF TRBD1 TRBV7-9 13 -
ATSGSSSYNEQF - TRBV24-1 12 -
ASSLAFSARELF - TRBV11-1 12 -
ASSLGGQSQGTEAF TRBD1 TRBV5-1 14 few
SAVREGVPYEQY TRBD2 TRBV29-1 12 many
ASSMGLAGPNEQF TRBD2 TRBV7-3 13 -
ASSLVPSAVSSYNEQF - TRBV7-8 16 -
ASSLTRGPNTGELF - TRBV7-9 14 few
SAGGTSGSPYEQY TRBD2 TRBV20-1 13 -
ASSVAGTGDYGYT TRBD1 TRBV9 13 few
ASSLALGGYEQY - TRBV7-9 12 -
ASSVSGGFGEKLF - TRBV5-1 13 many
ASRSTGTGLQKNTEAF TRBD1 TRBV19 16 -
AISEHGTRILYGYT - TRBV10-3 14 -
SAAIAGAGEQY TRBD2 TRBV20-1 11 many
ATSQGAGYGYT TRBD1 TRBV15 11 few
ASSYYSGTGLNEQF TRBD1 TRBV7-3 14 few
ASKGSEMGNQPQH - TRBV2 13 many
ASSLAAAQNTEAF - TRBV7-2 13 -
ASSLMTGNEQY - TRBV28 11 -
ASSGTHGGTEAF - TRBV6-5 12 -
ASRLAGGSKETQY TRBD1 TRBV12-3/TRBV12-4 13 -
ASSEWTSPGKLF - TRBV7-9 12 few
ASSSDRIETQY - TRBV7-6 11 -
ASSQPGTSYGYT - TRBV7-9 12 few
ASSPIQLAGGPGSYNEQF TRBD2 TRBV18 18 few
ASSLATSGWAGETQY TRBD2 TRBV7-8 15 few
ASSQGGYYEQY - TRBV4-1 11 -
ASSLMGTGLPYEQY TRBD1 TRBV7-3 14 -
ASSEPSGGRNEQF TRBD2 TRBV2 13 -
ASSLTRVDNEQY - TRBV11-2 12 -
ASSLGARRNQPQH - TRBV7-9 13 few
ATSDTRASGSSYNEQF TRBD2 TRBV24-1 16 few
ASSLDRGRAF - TRBV5-1 10 -
ASSQEHSQQPQH - TRBV4-3 12 -
ASSQGDRERRY - TRBV14 11 -
ASSQGTANYGYT - TRBV3-1 12 few
ASSLRGLALGDTQY TRBD2 TRBV12-3/TRBV12-4 14 -
ASSAGHYEQY - TRBV7-9 10 few
ASSERVYEQY - TRBV2 10 -
ASSRTGLAMQY TRBD2 TRBV7-9 11 -